This entry lists 28 T cell receptor beta chains sequenced from one sample in a study of T cells in Graves' hyperthyroidism and ophthalmopathy. RNA transcripts served as the template for amplifying TCR beta CDR3 regions. The HTBI primer set was used in a first-round RT-PCR of the TCR CDR3. One entry per CDR3 protein results from TCRdb running MiXCR on the multiplex PCR reads. The table includes about 680,000 distinct CDR3 sequences, roughly a third detected once. Sequenced: blood. Receptors originate from a woman between 40 and 50 years old with Graves' hyperthyroidism.

The rearrangement uses TRBV7-9 and TRBJ2-5; perhaps TRBD2 as D (6 bases). The CDR3 sequence is 13 residues long. Per the germline V gene, CDR1 is SEHNR and CDR2 is FQNEAQ (reference sequence). The V and J ends lost 5 bases and 5 bases respectively, with 12 bases between them. In DNA, the CDR3 is TGTGCCAGCAGCCCGAGTCGGGAGGAGACCCAGTACTTC. As protein: CASSPSREETQYF.

The chain joins TRBV10-2 to TRBJ1-4, with D tentatively TRBD1 (5 bases). Germline V gene data show CDR1 as WSHSY and CDR2 as SAAADI. Trimming removed 11 bases at V and 3 bases at J, with 13 bases between. This CDR3 region has 13 residues. Here the CDR3 DNA reads TGCGCCGCAACAGGTGCAGCTAATGAAAAACTGTTTTTT. This gives the protein CAATGAANEKLFF.

This chain connects TRBV7-9 to TRBJ1-5, with 7 bases identical to TRBD1. CDR1 is SEHNR and CDR2 is FQNEAQ in the germline V gene (reference sequence). With V trimmed by 5 bases and J by 2 bases, 9 bases remained unmatched. CDR3 size: 16 residues. The CDR3: CASSLMTGKRNQPQHF. The CDR3 coding sequence is TGTGCCAGCAGCCTTATGACAGGGAAACGCAATCAGCCCCAGCATTTT. Full variable domain (outside the CDR3, taken from reference TRBV7-9 and TRBJ1-5): DTGVSQNPRHKITKRGQNVTFRCDPISEHNRLYWYRQTLGQGPEFLTYFQNEAQLEKSRLLSDRFSAERPKGSFSTLEIQRTEQGDSAMYLCASSLMTGKRNQPQHFGDGTRLSIL.

This clonotype was seen repeatedly, ten times or more. The gene calls are TRBV6-1 and TRBJ1-1; 7 nucleotides match TRBD1. V shed 4 bases and J 1 base; nucleotides not matched to a gene: 6. The germline V gene has CDR1 MNHNS and CDR2 SASEGT. This CDR3 is 15 amino acids long. CDR3 nucleotides: TGTGCCAGCAGTGTGGGGACAGTGTGGAACACTGAAGCTTTCTTT. Protein product: CASSVGTVWNTEAFF.

This clonotype was recorded many times. The V and J genes are TRBV29-1 and TRBJ2-7; 7 nucleotides match TRBD1. V was pared by 6 bases and J by 1 base, with 9 bases of the junction left unmatched. The germline CDR1 and CDR2 sequences are SQVTM and ANQGSEA. CDR3 length equals 14 residues. Written as DNA, the CDR3 is TGCAGCGTCGAGGGGACAGACCTATCCTACGAGCAGTACTTC. Its translation: CSVEGTDLSYEQYF.

This clonotype was seen only a few times. The rearrangement joins TRBV12-3 or TRBV12-4 to TRBJ1-5; D is possibly TRBD1 (6 bases). The CDR3 has 14 amino acids. V shed 4 bases and J shed 6 bases, with 13 bases lying between them. CDR3 protein: CASSSGAGGQPQHF. The CDR3 DNA follows: TGTGCCAGCAGTTCGGGGGCGGGTGGTCAGCCCCAGCATTTT.

This clonotype was seen ten or more times. V is TRBV7-3 and J is TRBJ2-2; 11 bases map to TRBD2. From germline, CDR1 is SGHTA and CDR2 FQGTGA. Trimming took 5 bases from V and 3 from J; bases not matched to a gene: 5. The CDR3 contains 16 residues. CDR3 amino acids: CASSGSGLADTGELFF. The CDR3 region has the DNA TGTGCCAGCAGCGGATCGGGACTAGCGGACACCGGGGAGCTGTTTTTT.

A few counts support this clonotype. The chain uses TRBV24-1 and TRBJ2-6; perhaps TRBD2 as D (6 bases). Trimming pared 6 bases from V and 0 bases from J, leaving 17 bases between. This CDR3 region has 18 residues. Germline loops: CDR1 KGHDR, CDR2 SFDVKD. CDR3 nucleotides: TGTGCCACCAGTAGTACCGGGACGGGAGTCTCTGGGGCCAACGTCCTGACTTTC. Encoded protein: CATSSTGTGVSGANVLTF.

A remark on this clonotype: It may be a read error: a sequence one base away is much more abundant. The V call is TRBV7-9, the J call TRBJ1-6; D is undetermined. This CDR3 comprises 13 residues. From germline, CDR1 is SEHNR and CDR2 FQNEAQ (reference sequence). CDR3 coding DNA: TGCGCCAGCAGCCAAGGTCTAAGTTCACCCCTCCACTTT. Protein product: CASSQGLSSPLHF.

In DNA form, the CDR3 reads TGTGCCAGCAGCCCCCCCACTAGCGGGGGCGGCACCGGGGAGCTGTTTTTT. This sequence encodes CASSPPTSGGGTGELFF. The chain has TRBV7-8 and TRBJ2-2, with 11 bases that match TRBD2. Looked up from germline, CDR1 is SGHVS and CDR2 is FQNEAQ. V shed 5 bases, J shed 4 bases, and the junction held 9 bases outside the gene matches. The CDR3 consists of 17 residues. Complete variable domain (other parts from reference TRBV7-8 and TRBJ2-2): GAGVSQSPRYKVAKRGQDVALRCDPISGHVSLFWYQQALGQGPEFLTYFQNEAQLDKSGLPSDRFFAERPEGSVSTLKIQRTQQEDSAVYLCASSPPTSGGGTGELFFGEGSRLTVL.

There are many counts of this clonotype. The gene calls are TRBV2 and TRBJ1-2; tentative D call: TRBD1 (6 bases). The CDR3 totals 14 residues. CDR1 and CDR2 (germline): SNHLY, FYNNEI. Trimming pared 2 bases from V and 5 bases from J, leaving 12 bases between. This CDR3 is CASSEPLTGYGYTF. CDR3 bases: TGTGCCAGCAGTGAACCGTTGACAGGTTATGGCTACACCTTC.

This clonotype has a handful of counts. The chain is built from TRBV7-2 and TRBJ2-7; D is tentatively TRBD1 or TRBD2 (5 bases each). V was pared by 6 bases and J by 6 bases, with 15 bases between. Germline V CDR1 and CDR2: SGHTA, FQGNSA. The CDR3 is made up of 13 amino acids. The CDR3 DNA follows: TGTGCCAGCAGTTTACTCAGGGCGGGCGAGCAGTACTTC. Translation gives CASSLLRAGEQYF.

The chain uses TRBV6-5 and TRBJ1-2; 7 nucleotides line up with TRBD1. The V gene end was trimmed by 6 bases and the J gene end by 5 bases; junction bases not matched to a gene: 9. The CDR3 runs to 14 residues. The V gene's germline CDR1 is MNHEY and CDR2 SVGAGI. CDR3 sequence: CASRILTGVYGYTF. Written as DNA, the CDR3 is TGTGCCAGCAGGATCCTAACAGGGGTTTATGGCTACACCTTC.

This clonotype was seen many times. The gene calls are TRBV7-9 and TRBJ1-2, with 12 bases fitting TRBD1. Germline assignment: CDR1 SEHNR and CDR2 FQNEAQ (reference sequence). V trimming: 5 bases; J trimming: 7 bases; junction bases outside the gene matches: 5. This CDR3 contains 14 residues. CDR3 DNA: TGTGCCAGCAGCGAAGGGGACAGGGGGCTTGGCTACACCTTC. This encodes CASSEGDRGLGYTF.

The chain has TRBV11-3 and TRBJ1-5; 11 nucleotides agree with TRBD1. The V and J ends lost 1 base and 0 bases, in that order; junction bases with no gene match: 5. The germline CDR1 and CDR2 sequences are SGHNT and YENEEA. This CDR3 spans 18 amino acids. CDR3 residues: CASSLAGTGGVSNQPQHF. In DNA form, the CDR3 reads TGTGCCAGCAGCTTAGCTGGGACAGGGGGAGTTAGCAATCAGCCCCAGCATTTT.

The rearrangement uses TRBV4-1 and TRBJ2-7; D gene uncertain. This CDR3 spans 14 amino acids. The germline V gene has CDR1 MGHRA and CDR2 YSYEKL. The germline V and J ends were trimmed by 0 bases and 3 bases, with 9 bases remaining between them. CDR3 sequence reads: CASSQDLRFYEQYF. DNA of the CDR3: TGCGCCAGCAGCCAAGATCTACGGTTCTACGAGCAGTACTTC.

In its sample, this clonotype was seen many times. The rearrangement joins TRBV7-6 to TRBJ1-6, with 11 bases lining up with TRBD1. This CDR3 has 17 residues. With 5 bases clipped from V and 7 bases from J, the junction kept 10 bases outside the gene matches. Germline V CDR1 and CDR2: SGHVS, FNYEAQ. CDR3 residues: CASSNRDRGLGNSPLHF. DNA for the CDR3: TGTGCCAGCAGCAACCGGGACAGGGGGTTGGGGAATTCACCCCTCCACTTT.

This clonotype was counted many times. This chain connects TRBV25-1 to TRBJ1-1, with 7 bases aligning to TRBD1. The germline gives CDR1 MGHDK, CDR2 SYGVNS. V dropped 0 bases and J dropped 4; count of bases not matched to a gene: 2. The CDR3 extends over 14 amino acids. The CDR3 coding sequence is TGTGCCAGCAGTGAATACAGGGGGGGCACTGAAGCTTTCTTT. Protein product: CASSEYRGGTEAFF.

This chain connects TRBV20-1 to TRBJ1-5; D gene unclear. This CDR3 spans 10 amino acids. CDR1 is DFQATT, CDR2 SNEGSKA, per germline (reference sequence). Trimming left V 0 bases short and J 11 bases short, with 5 bases between. CDR3: CSARDPAQHF. The CDR3 DNA reads TGCAGTGCTAGAGATCCGGCCCAGCATTTT.

Concerning this clonotype itself: Possible read error: a much larger clone is one base away. CDR3 sequence (DNA): TGTGCCAGCAGCGGCACCGCCATCTACGAGCAGTACTTC. It yields the protein CASSGTAIYEQYF. The V and J genes are TRBV7-9 and TRBJ2-7; unclear D gene. The germline V and J ends were trimmed by 5 bases and 3 bases, with 11 bases remaining between them. Germline CDR1 and CDR2: SEHNR and FQNEAQ (reference sequence). The length of the CDR3 is 13 residues.

This clonotype was counted many times. This CDR3 reads CASSLHHGTEAFF. CDR3 coding DNA: TGTGCCAGCAGCTTGCACCACGGCACTGAAGCTTTCTTT. The V and J genes are TRBV5-5 and TRBJ1-1, with no clear D. V was trimmed by 1 base and J by 4 bases, leaving 8 bases between them. This CDR3 has 13 residues. The germline gives CDR1 SGHKS, CDR2 YYEKEE (reference sequence).

This clonotype was detected ten times or more. The V call is TRBV7-2, the J call TRBJ1-6; 7 bases align to TRBD1. CDR1 and CDR2 (germline): SGHTA, FQGNSA. Trimming took 4 bases from V and 10 from J; bases not matched to a gene: 7. The CDR3 length is 14 residues. The CDR3, as DNA: TGTGCCAGCAGCTCCGGACAGGCCGAGTCACCCCTCCACTTT. Amino acid sequence: CASSSGQAESPLHF. Supplemented by reference TRBV7-2 and TRBJ1-6, the full variable domain reads GAGVSQSPSNKVTEKGKDVELRCDPISGHTALYWYRQSLGQGLEFLIYFQGNSAPDKSGLPSDRFSAERTGGSVSTLTIQRTQQEDSAVYLCASSSGQAESPLHFGNGTRLTVT.

This clonotype was detected many times. The V gene is TRBV7-2, the J gene TRBJ1-2; D ambiguous. Trimming left V 4 bases short and J 8 bases short, with 11 bases between. This CDR3 contains 12 residues. Germline V gene lookup returns CDR1 SGHTA and CDR2 FQGNSA. The CDR3, as DNA: TGTGCCAGCAGCTCCGGCCGTCCCGGCTACACCTTC. It codes for CASSSGRPGYTF.

This clonotype showed up many times. V and J are TRBV19 and TRBJ2-7; 8 bases align to TRBD1. From germline, CDR1 is LNHDA and CDR2 SQIVND (reference sequence). The CDR3 totals 15 residues. J was trimmed by 4 bases and V by 9 bases; bases with no gene match: 14. The CDR3 loop reads CASQGASGEFYEQYF. The CDR3 nucleotides are TGTGCCAGCCAGGGGGCCAGCGGCGAATTTTACGAGCAGTACTTC.

This clonotype was observed a handful of times. The rearrangement joins TRBV27 to TRBJ2-7; D may correspond to TRBD1 or TRBD2 (5 bases each). CDR1 is MNHEY, CDR2 SMNVEV, per germline (reference sequence). Trimming stripped 7 bases from V and 7 bases from J, with 20 bases between. The CDR3 has 14 amino acids. The CDR3 region is CASTLSRGAGEQYF. The CDR3 DNA reads TGTGCCAGCACCTTAAGCCGGGGAGCAGGGGAGCAGTACTTC.

The chain couples TRBV10-3 to TRBJ2-6; 8 nucleotides agree with TRBD1. V dropped 5 bases and J dropped 2; count of bases not matched to a gene: 2. Per germline, CDR1 ENHRY and CDR2 SYGVKD. The CDR3 consists of 15 residues. CDR3 coding DNA: TGTGCCATCAGTAGACAGGGGACTGGGGCCAACGTCCTGACTTTC. Translated: CAISRQGTGANVLTF.

This clonotype was counted at least ten times. This chain links TRBV6-5 with TRBJ1-5; no definite D call. V was trimmed by 5 bases and J by 6 bases, leaving 20 bases between them. The germline V gene encodes CDR1 MNHEY and CDR2 SVGAGI. This CDR3 is 16 amino acids long. This CDR3 is CASSEDLRVGGQPQHF. The CDR3 DNA follows: TGTGCCAGCAGTGAAGATCTGAGAGTCGGCGGTCAGCCCCAGCATTTT.

This clonotype was recorded many times. The J gene is TRBJ2-7, the V gene TRBV7-9; no clear D. The CDR3 length is 11 residues. The V gene lost 1 base and the J gene lost 5 bases, with 3 bases spanning the gap. Germline loops: CDR1 SEHNR, CDR2 FQNEAQ (reference sequence). This CDR3 reads CASSLVNEQYF. In nucleotides, the CDR3 is TGTGCCAGCAGCTTAGTCAACGAGCAGTACTTC.